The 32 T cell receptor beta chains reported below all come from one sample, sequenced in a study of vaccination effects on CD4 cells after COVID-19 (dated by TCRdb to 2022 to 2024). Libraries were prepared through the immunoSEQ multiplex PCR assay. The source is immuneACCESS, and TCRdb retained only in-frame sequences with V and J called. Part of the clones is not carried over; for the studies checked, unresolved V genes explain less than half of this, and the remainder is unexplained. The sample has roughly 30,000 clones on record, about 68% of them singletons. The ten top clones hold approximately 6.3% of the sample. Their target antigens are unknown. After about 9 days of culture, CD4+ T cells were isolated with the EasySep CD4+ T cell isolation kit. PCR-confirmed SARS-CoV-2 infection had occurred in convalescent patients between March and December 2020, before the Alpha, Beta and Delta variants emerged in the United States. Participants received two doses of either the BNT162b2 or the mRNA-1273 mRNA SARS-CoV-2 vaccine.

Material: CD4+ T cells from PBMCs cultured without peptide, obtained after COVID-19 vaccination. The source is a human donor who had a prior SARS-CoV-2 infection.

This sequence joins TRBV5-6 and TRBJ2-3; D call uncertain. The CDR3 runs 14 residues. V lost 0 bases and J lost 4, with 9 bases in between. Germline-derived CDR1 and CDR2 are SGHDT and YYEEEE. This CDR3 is CASSLEGRADTQYF. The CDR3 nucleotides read TGTGCCAGCAGCTTGGAGGGCCGTGCAGATACGCAGTATTTT.

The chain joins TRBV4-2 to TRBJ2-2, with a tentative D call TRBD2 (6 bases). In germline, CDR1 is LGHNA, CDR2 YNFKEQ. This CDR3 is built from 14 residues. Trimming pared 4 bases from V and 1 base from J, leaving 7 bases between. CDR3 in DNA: TGTGCCAGCAGCCTTAGCGGGAACACCGGGGAGCTGTTTTTT. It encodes CASSLSGNTGELFF.

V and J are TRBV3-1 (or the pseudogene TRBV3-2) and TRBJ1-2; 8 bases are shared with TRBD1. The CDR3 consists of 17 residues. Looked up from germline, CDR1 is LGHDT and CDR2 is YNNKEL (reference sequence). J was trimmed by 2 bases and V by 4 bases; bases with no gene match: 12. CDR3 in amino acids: CASSRNEHRQGNYGYTF. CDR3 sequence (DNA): TGTGCCAGCAGCCGAAATGAGCACCGACAGGGGAACTATGGCTACACCTTC.

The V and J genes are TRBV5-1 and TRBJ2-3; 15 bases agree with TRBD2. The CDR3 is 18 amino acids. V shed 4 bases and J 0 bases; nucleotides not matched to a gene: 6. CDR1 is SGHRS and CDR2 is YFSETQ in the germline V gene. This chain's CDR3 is CASSASGLAGGSTDTQYF. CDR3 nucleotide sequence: TGCGCCAGCAGCGCGTCGGGACTAGCGGGAGGTAGCACAGATACGCAGTATTTT.

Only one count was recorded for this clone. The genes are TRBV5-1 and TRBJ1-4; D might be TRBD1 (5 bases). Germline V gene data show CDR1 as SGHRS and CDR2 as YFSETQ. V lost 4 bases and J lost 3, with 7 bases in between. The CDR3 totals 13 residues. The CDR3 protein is CASSRDANEKLFF. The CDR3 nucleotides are TGCGCCAGCAGCCGGGACGCTAATGAAAAACTGTTTTTT.

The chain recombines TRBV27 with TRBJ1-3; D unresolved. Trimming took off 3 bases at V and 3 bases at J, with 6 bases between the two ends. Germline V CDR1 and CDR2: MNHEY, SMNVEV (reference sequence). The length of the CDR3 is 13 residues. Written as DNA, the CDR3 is TGTGCCAGCAGTTTTTCCCTTGGAAACACCATATATTTT. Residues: CASSFSLGNTIYF.

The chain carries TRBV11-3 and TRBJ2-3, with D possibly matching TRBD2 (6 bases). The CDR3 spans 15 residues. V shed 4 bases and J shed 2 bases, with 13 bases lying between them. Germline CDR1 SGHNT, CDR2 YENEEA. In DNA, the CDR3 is TGTGCCAGCAGCTCCTGGGTAGCGGTCACAGATACGCAGTATTTT. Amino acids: CASSSWVAVTDTQYF.

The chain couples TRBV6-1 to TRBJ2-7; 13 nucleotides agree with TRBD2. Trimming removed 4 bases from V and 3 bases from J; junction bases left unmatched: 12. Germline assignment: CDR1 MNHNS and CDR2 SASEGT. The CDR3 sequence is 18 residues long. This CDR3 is CASSVHTGTSGEFYEQYF. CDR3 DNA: TGTGCCAGCAGTGTACATACCGGGACTAGCGGGGAATTCTACGAGCAGTACTTC.

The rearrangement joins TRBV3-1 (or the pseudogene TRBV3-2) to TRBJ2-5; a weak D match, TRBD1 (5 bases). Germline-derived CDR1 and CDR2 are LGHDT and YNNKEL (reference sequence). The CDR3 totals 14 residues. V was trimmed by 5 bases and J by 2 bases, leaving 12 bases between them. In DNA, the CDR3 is TGTGCCAGCAGCGATAGACAGCAACAAGAGACCCAGTACTTC. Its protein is CASSDRQQQETQYF.

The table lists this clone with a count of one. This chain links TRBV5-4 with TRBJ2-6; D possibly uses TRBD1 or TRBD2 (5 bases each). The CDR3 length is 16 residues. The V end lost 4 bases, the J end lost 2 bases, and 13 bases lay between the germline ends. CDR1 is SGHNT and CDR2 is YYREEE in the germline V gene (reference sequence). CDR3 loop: CASSPPGRAGANVLTF. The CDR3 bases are TGTGCCAGCAGCCCGCCGGGACGGGCTGGGGCCAACGTCCTGACTTTC. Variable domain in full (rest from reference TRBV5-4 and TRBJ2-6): ETGVTQSPTHLIKTRGQQVTLRCSSQSGHNTVSWYQQALGQGPQFIFQYYREEENGRGNFPPRFSGLQFPNYSSELNVNALELDDSALYLCASSPPGRAGANVLTFGAGSRLTVL.

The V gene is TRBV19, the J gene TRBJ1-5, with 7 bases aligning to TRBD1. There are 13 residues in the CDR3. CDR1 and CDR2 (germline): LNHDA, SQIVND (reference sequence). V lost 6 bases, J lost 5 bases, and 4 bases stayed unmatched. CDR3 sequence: CASRQGGYQPQHF. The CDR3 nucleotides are TGTGCCAGTAGGCAAGGGGGCTATCAGCCCCAGCATTTT.

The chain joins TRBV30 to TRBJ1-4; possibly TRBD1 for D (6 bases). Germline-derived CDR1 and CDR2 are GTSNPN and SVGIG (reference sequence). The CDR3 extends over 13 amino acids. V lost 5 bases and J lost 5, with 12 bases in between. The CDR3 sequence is CAWQGLRNEKLFF. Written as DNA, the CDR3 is TGTGCCTGGCAGGGGCTGAGGAATGAAAAACTGTTTTTT.

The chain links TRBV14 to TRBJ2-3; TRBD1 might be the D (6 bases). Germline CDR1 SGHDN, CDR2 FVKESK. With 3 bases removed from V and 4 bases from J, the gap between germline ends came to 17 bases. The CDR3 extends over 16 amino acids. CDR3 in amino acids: CASSQNRDFGADTQYF. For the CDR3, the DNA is TGTGCCAGCAGCCAGAACAGGGATTTTGGGGCAGATACGCAGTATTTT.

CDR3 DNA sequence: TGCGCCAGCAGCCAAGATATGGATCGAGAGACCCAGTACTTC. It specifies CASSQDMDRETQYF. The V gene is TRBV4-3, the J gene TRBJ2-5, with D unclear. V lost 0 bases to trimming and J lost 4 bases, with 9 bases between them. CDR1 LGHNA and CDR2 YSLEER come from the germline V gene. The CDR3 consists of 14 residues.

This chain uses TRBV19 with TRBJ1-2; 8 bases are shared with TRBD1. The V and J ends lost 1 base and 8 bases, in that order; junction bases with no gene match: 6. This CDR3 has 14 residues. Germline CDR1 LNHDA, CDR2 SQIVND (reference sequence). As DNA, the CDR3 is TGTGCCAGTAGTATAGGGACAGGGCTGCGGGGCTACACCTTC. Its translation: CASSIGTGLRGYTF.

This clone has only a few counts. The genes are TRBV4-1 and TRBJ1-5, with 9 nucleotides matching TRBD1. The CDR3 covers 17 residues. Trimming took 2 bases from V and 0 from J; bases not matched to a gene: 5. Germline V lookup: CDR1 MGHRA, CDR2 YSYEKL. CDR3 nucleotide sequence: TGCGCCAGCAGCCAACGGACAGGGGCGGATAGCAATCAGCCCCAGCATTTT. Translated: CASSQRTGADSNQPQHF.

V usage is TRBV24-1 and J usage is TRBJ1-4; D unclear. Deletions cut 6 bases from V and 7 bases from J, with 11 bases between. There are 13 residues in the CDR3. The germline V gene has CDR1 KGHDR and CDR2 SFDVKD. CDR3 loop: CATSTEASEKLFF. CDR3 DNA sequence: TGTGCCACCAGTACCGAAGCGAGTGAAAAACTGTTTTTT.

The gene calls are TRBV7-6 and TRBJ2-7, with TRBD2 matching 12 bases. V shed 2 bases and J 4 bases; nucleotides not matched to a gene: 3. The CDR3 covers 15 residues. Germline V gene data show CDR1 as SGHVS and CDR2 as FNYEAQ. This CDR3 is CASSLLAGGPYEQYF. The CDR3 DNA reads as TGTGCCAGCAGCTTACTAGCGGGAGGGCCTTACGAGCAGTACTTC.

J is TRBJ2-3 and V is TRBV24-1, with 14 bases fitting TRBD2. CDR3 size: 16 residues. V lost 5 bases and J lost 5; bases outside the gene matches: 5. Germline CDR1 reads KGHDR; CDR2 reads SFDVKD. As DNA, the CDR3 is TGTGCCACCAGTGCCGAGACTAGCGGGAGGGGAGATACGCAGTATTTT. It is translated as CATSAETSGRGDTQYF.

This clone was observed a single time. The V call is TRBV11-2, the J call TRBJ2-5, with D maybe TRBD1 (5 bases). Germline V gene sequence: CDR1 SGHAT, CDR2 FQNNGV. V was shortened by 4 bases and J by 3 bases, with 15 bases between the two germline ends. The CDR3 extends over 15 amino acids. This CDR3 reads CASSSRMWGEETQYF. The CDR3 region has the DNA TGTGCCAGCAGCTCCCGGATGTGGGGCGAAGAGACCCAGTACTTC.

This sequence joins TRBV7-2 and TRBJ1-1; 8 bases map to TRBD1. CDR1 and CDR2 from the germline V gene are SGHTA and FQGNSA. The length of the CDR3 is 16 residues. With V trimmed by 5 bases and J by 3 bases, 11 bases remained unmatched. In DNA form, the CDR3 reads TGTGCCAGCAGCCTCAGGGGGCCGGGCGGTGACACTGAAGCTTTCTTT. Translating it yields CASSLRGPGGDTEAFF.

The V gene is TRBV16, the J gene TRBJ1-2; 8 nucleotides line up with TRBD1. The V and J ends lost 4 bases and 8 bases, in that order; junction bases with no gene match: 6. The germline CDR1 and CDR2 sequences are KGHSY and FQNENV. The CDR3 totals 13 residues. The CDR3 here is CASSPDRVDGYTF. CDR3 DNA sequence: TGTGCCAGCAGCCCGGACAGGGTTGACGGCTACACCTTC.

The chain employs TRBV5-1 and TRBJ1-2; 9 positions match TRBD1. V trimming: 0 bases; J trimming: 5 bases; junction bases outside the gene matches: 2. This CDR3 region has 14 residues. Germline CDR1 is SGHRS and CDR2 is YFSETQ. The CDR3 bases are TGCGCCAGCAGCTTGGGGACAGGGGATTATGGCTACACCTTC. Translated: CASSLGTGDYGYTF.

This CDR3 is CAWRYTGELFF. CDR3 DNA sequence: TGTGCCTGGCGGTACACCGGGGAGCTGTTTTTT. V usage is TRBV30 and J usage is TRBJ2-2; no clear D gene. Germline CDR1 GTSNPN, CDR2 SVGIG (reference sequence). CDR3 size: 11 residues. Trimming removed 5 bases from V and 3 bases from J, with 4 bases in between.

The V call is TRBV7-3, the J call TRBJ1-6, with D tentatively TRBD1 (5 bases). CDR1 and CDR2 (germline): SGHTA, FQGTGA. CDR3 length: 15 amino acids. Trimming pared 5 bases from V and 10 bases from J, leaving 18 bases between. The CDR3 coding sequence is TGTGCCAGCAGCCAATCCGGGACCCGGTTATCACCCCTCCACTTT. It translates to CASSQSGTRLSPLHF.

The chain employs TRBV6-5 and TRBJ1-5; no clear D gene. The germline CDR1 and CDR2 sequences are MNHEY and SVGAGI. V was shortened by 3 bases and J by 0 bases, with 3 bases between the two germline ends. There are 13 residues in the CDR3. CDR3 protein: CASSYSSNQPQHF. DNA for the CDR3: TGTGCCAGCAGTTATAGTAGCAATCAGCCCCAGCATTTT.

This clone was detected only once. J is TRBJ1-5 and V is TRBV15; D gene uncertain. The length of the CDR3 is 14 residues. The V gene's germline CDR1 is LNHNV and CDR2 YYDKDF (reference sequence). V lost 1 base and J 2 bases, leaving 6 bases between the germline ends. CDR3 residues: CATSRGGRNQPQHF. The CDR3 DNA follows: TGTGCCACCAGCAGAGGAGGGCGCAATCAGCCCCAGCATTTT. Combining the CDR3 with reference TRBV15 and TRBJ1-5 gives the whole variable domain DAMVIQNPRYQVTQFGKPVTLSCSQTLNHNVMYWYQQKSSQAPKLLFHYYDKDFNNEADTPDNFQSRRPNTSFCFLDIRSPGLGDTAMYLCATSRGGRNQPQHFGDGTRLSIL.

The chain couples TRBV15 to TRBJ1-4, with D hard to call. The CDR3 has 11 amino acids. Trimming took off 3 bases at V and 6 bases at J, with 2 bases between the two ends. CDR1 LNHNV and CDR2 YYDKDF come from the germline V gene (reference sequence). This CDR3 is CATSSYEKLFF. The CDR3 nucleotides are TGTGCCACCAGCAGCTATGAAAAACTGTTTTTT.

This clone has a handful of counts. The CDR3 bases are TGTGCCAGCAGCGGCAGAGCGGGGACAGGCAACAATTCACCCCTCCACTTT. It codes for CASSGRAGTGNNSPLHF. The chain employs TRBV9 and TRBJ1-6; TRBD1 matches at 8 bases. This CDR3 is built from 17 residues. Trimming cost V 3 bases and J 7 bases; bases outside gene matches: 12. Germline CDR1 and CDR2: SGDLS and YYNGEE.

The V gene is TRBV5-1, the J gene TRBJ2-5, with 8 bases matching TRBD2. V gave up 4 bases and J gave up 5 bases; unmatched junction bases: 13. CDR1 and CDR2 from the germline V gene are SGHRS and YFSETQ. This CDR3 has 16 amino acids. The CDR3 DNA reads TGCGCCAGCAGCCCGGGAGGGACTCAATCCGCGGAGACCCAGTACTTC. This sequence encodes CASSPGGTQSAETQYF.

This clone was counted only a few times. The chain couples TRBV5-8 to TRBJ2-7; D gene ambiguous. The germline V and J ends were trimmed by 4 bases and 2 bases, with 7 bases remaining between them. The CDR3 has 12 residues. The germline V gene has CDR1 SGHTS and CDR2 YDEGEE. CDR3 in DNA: TGTGCCAGCAGCCTGACCACCTACGAGCAGTACTTC. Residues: CASSLTTYEQYF.

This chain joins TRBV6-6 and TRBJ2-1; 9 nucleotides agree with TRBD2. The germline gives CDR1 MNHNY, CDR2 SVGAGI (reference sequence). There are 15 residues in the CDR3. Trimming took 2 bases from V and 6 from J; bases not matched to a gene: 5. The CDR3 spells CASSYGLAFGNEQFF. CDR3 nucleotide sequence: TGTGCCAGCAGTTACGGACTAGCGTTTGGCAATGAGCAGTTCTTC.